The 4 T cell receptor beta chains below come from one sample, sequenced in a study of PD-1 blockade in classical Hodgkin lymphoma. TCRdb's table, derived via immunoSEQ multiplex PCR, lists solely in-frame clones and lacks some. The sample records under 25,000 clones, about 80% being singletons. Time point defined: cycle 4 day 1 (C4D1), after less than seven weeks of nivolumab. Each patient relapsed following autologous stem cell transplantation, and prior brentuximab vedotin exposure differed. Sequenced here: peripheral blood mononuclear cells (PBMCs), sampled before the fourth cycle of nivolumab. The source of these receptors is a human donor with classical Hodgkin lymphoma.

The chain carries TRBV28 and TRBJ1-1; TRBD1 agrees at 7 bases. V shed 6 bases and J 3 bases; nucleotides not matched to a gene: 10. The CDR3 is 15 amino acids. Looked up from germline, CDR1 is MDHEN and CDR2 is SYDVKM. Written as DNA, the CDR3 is TGTGCCAGCAGCCCAGGGGGGGGCGCTGACACTGAAGCTTTCTTT. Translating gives CASSPGGGADTEAFF.

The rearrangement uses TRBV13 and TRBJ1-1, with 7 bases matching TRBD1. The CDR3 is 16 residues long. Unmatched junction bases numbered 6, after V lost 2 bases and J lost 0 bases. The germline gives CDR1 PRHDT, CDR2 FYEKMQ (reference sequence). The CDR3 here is CASSLLRDRMNTEAFF. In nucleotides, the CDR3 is TGTGCCAGCAGCTTATTGCGGGACAGAATGAACACTGAAGCTTTCTTT. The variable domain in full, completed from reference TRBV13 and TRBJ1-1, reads AAGVIQSPRHLIKEKRETATLKCYPIPRHDTVYWYQQGPGQDPQFLISFYEKMQSDKGSIPDRFSAQQFSDYHSELNMSSLELGDSALYFCASSLLRDRMNTEAFFGQGTRLTVV.

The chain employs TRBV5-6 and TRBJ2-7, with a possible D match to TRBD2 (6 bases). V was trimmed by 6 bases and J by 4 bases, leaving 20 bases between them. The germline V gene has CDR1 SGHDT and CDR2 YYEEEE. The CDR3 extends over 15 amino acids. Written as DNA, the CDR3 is TGTGCCAGCATTCTGGACGGGGAGGCTTTTTACGAGCAGTACTTC. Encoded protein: CASILDGEAFYEQYF.

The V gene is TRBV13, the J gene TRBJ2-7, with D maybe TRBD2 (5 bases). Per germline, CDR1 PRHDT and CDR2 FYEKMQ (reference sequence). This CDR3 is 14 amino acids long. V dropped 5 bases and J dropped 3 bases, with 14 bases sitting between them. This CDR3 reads CASSTSPGYYEQYF. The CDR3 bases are TGTGCCAGCAGCACCTCACCGGGGTACTACGAGCAGTACTTC.